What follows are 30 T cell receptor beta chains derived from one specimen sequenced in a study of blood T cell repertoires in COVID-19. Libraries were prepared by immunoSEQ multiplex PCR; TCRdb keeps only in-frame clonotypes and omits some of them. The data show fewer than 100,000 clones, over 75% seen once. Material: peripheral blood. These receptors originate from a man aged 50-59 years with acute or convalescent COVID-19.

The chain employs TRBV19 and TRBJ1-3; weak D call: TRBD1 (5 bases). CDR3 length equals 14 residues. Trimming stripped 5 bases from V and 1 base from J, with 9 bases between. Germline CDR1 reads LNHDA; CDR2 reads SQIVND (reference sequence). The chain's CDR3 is CASSSGLSGNTIYF. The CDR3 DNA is TGTGCCAGTAGTTCAGGGTTATCTGGAAACACCATATATTTT.

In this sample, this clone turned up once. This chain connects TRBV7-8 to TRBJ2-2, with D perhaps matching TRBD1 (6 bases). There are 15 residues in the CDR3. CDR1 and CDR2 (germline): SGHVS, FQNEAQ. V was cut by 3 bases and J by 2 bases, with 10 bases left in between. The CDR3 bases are TGTGCCAGCAGCTTCGGACAGCTTAACACCGGGGAGCTGTTTTTT. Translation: CASSFGQLNTGELFF.

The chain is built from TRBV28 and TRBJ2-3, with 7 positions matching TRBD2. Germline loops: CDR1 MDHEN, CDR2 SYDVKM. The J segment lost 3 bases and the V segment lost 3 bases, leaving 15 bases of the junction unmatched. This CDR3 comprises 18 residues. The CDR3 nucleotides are TGTGCCAGCAGTTTCTCCCAAGCCGGGGACTACCGAACAGATACGCAGTATTTT. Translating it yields CASSFSQAGDYRTDTQYF.

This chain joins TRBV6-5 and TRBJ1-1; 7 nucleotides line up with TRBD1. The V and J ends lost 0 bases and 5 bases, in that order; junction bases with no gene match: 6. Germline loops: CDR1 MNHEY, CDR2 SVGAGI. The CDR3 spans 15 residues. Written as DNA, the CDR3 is TGTGCCAGCAGTTACTCAGGGGGCCTAGAGACTGAAGCTTTCTTT. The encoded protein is CASSYSGGLETEAFF.

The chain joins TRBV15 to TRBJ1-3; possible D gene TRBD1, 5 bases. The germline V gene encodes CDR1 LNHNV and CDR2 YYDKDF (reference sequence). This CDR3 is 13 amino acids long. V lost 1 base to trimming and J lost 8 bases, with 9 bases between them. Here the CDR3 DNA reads TGTGCCACCAGCAGAGGAACCAGGGACACCATATATTTT. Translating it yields CATSRGTRDTIYF. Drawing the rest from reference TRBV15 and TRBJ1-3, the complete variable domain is DAMVIQNPRYQVTQFGKPVTLSCSQTLNHNVMYWYQQKSSQAPKLLFHYYDKDFNNEADTPDNFQSRRPNTSFCFLDIRSPGLGDTAMYLCATSRGTRDTIYFGEGSWLTVV.

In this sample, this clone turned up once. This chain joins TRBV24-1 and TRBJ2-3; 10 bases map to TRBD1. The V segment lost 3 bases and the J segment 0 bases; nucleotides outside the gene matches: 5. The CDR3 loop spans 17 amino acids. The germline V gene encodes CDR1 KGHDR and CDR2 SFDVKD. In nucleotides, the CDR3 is TGTGCCACCAGTGATCGACAGGGGGCCTTTAGCACAGATACGCAGTATTTT. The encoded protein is CATSDRQGAFSTDTQYF.

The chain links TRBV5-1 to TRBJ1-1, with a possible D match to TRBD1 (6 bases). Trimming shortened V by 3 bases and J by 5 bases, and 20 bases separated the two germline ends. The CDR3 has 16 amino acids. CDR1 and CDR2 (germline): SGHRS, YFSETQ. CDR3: CASSSGPQGLGTEAFF. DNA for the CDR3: TGCGCCAGCAGCTCTGGGCCCCAGGGGCTGGGAACTGAAGCTTTCTTT.

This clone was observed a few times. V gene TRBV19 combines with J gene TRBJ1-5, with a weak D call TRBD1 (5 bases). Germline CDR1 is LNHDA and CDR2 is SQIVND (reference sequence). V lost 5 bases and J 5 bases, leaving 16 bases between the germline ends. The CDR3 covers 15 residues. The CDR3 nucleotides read TGTGCCAGTAGTGGCCGCCGGGACTTATATCAGCCCCAGCATTTT. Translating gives CASSGRRDLYQPQHF.

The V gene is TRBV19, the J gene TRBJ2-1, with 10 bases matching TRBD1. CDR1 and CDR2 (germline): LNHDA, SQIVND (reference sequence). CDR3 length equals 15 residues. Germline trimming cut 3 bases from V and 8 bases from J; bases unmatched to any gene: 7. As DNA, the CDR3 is TGTGCCAGTAGTATTTACGGGACAGGGGTAGATGAGCAGTTCTTC. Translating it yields CASSIYGTGVDEQFF. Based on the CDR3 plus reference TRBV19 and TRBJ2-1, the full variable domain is DGGITQSPKYLFRKEGQNVTLSCEQNLNHDAMYWYRQDPGQGLRLIYYSQIVNDFQKGDIAEGYSVSREKKESFPLTVTSAQKNPTAFYLCASSIYGTGVDEQFFGPGTRLTVL.

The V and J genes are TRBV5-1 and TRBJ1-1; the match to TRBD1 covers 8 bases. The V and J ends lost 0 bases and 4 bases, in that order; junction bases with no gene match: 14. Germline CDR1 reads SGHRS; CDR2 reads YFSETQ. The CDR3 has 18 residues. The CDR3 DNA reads TGCGCCAGCAGCTTGGAGGGCCTGGACAGGGCATATGGCACTGAAGCTTTCTTT. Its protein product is CASSLEGLDRAYGTEAFF. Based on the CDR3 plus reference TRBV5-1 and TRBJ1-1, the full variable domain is KAGVTQTPRYLIKTRGQQVTLSCSPISGHRSVSWYQQTPGQGLQFLFEYFSETQRNKGNFPGRFSGRQFSNSRSEMNVSTLELGDSALYLCASSLEGLDRAYGTEAFFGQGTRLTVV.

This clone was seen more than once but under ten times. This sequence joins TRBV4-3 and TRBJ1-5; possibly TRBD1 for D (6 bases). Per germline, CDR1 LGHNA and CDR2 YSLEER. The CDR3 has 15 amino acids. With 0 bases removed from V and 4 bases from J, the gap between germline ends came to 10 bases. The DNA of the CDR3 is TGCGCCAGCAGCCAAGATCAGGGGTGGAATCAGCCCCAGCATTTT. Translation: CASSQDQGWNQPQHF.

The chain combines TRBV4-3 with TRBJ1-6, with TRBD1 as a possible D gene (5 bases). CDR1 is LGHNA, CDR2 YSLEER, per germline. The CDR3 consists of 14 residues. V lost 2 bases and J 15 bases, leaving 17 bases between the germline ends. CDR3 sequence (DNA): TGCGCCAGCAGCCAATCTGGGCAGGGATGGGACCTCCACTTT. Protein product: CASSQSGQGWDLHF.

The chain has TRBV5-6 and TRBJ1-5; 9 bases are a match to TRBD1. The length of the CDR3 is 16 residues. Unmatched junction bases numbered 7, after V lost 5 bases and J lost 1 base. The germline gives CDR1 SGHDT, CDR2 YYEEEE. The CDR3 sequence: CASRKQGAGSNQPQHF. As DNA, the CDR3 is TGTGCCAGCAGAAAACAGGGGGCTGGAAGCAATCAGCCCCAGCATTTT.

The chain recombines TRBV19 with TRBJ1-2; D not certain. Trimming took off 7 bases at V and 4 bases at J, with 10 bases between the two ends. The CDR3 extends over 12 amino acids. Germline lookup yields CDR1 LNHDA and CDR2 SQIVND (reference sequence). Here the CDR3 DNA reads TGTGCCAGTACTAATTCGGGCTATGGCTACACCTTC. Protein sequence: CASTNSGYGYTF.

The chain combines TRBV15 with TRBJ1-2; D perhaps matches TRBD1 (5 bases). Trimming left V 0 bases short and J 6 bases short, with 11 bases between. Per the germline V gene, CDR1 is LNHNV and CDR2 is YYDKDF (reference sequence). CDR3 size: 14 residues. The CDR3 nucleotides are TGTGCCACCAGCAGAGATGGCAGGGCGGATGGCTACACCTTC. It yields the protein CATSRDGRADGYTF.

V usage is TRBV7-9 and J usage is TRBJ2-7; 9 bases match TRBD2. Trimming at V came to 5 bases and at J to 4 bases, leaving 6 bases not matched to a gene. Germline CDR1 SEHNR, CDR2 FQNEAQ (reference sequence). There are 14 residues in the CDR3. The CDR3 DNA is TGTGCCAGCAGCCCGACTAGCGGCTTATACGAGCAGTACTTC. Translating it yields CASSPTSGLYEQYF.

CDR3 residues: CASSLGDSHNEAFF. In nucleotides, the CDR3 is TGCGCCAGCAGCTTGGGCGACAGCCACAACGAAGCTTTCTTT. The rearrangement uses TRBV5-1 and TRBJ1-1; a weak D match, TRBD1 (5 bases). V was pared by 0 bases and J by 8 bases, with 14 bases between. Germline CDR1 SGHRS, CDR2 YFSETQ. The CDR3 sequence is 14 residues long.

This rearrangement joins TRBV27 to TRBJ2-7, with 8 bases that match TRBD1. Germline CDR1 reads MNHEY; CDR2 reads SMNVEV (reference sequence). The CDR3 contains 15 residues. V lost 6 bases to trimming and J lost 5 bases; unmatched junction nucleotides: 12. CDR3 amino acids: CASRAQTGAFHEQYF. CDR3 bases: TGTGCCAGCAGGGCGCAGACAGGGGCCTTCCACGAGCAGTACTTC.

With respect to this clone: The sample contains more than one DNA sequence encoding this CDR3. CDR3 protein: CASSSSGSYNEQFF. As DNA, the CDR3 is TGTGCCAGCAGCTCAAGCGGCTCCTACAATGAGCAGTTCTTC. The V call is TRBV7-3, the J call TRBJ2-1, with a tentative D call TRBD2 (5 bases). CDR3 size: 14 residues. V lost 4 bases and J 0 bases, leaving 7 bases between the germline ends. Germline loops: CDR1 SGHTA, CDR2 FQGTGA.

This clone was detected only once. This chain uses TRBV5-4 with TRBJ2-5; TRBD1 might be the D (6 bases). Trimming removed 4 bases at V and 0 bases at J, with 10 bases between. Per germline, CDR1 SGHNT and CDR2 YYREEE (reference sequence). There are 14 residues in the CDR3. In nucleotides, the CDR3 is TGTGCCAGCAGCCAGGGACAAGACCAAGAGACCCAGTACTTC. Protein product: CASSQGQDQETQYF.

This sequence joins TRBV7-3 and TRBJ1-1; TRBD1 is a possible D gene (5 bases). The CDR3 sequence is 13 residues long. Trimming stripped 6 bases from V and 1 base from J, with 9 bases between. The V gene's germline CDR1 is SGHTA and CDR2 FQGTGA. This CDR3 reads CASSRGQNTEAFF. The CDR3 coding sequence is TGTGCCAGCAGTAGGGGTCAGAACACTGAAGCTTTCTTT.

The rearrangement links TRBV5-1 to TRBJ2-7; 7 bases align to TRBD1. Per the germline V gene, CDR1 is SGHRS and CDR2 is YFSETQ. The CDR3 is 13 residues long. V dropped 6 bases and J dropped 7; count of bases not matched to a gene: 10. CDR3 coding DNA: TGCGCCAGCACCCTGCAGGGGGAGCGGGAGCAGTACTTC. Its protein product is CASTLQGEREQYF.

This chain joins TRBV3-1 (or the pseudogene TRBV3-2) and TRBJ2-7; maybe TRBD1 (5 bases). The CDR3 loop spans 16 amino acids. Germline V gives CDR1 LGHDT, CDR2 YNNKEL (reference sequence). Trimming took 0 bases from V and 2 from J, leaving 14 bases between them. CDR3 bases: TGTGCCAGCAGCCAAGATAGGCAGGGAAAACCCTACGAGCAGTACTTC. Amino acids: CASSQDRQGKPYEQYF.

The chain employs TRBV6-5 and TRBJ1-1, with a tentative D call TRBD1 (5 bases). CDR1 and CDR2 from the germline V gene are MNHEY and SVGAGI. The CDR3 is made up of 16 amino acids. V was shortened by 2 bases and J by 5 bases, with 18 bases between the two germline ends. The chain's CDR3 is CASSYGIGRGRTEAFF. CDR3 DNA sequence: TGTGCCAGCAGTTACGGGATAGGGCGGGGGAGGACTGAAGCTTTCTTT.

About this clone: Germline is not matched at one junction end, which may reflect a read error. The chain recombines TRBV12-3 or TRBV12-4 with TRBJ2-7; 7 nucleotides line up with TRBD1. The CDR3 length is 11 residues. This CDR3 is CASSPGTATDF. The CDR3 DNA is TGTGCCAGCAGTCCAGGGACAGCGACGGACTTC.

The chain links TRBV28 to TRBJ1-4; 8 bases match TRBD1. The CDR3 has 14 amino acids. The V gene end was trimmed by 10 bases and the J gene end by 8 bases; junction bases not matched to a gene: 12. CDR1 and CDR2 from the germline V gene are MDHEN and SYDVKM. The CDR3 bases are TGTGCCATAAGGGGGCAGGCAGGGGGCGAAAAACTGTTTTTT. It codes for CAIRGQAGGEKLFF.

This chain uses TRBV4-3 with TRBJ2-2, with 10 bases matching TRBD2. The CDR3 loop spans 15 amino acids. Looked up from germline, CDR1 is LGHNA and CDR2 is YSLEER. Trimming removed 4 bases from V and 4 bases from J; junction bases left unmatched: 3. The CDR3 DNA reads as TGCGCCAGCAGCCTCGGACTAGCGGTCACCGGGGAGCTGTTTTTT. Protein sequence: CASSLGLAVTGELFF.

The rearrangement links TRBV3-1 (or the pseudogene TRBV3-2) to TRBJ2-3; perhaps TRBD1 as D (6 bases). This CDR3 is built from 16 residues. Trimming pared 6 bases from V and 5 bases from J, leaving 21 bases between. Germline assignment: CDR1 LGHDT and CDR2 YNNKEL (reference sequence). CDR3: CASSRLIGGVKDTQYF. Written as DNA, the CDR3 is TGTGCCAGCAGTCGCCTGATAGGGGGAGTAAAAGATACGCAGTATTTT.

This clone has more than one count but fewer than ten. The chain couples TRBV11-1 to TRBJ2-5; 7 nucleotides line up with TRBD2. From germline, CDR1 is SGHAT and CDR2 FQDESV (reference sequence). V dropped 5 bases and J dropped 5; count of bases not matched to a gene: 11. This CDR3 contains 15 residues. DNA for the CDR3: TGTGCCAGCAGCCCCCGGGACTATCTGATTGAGACCCAGTACTTC. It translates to CASSPRDYLIETQYF.

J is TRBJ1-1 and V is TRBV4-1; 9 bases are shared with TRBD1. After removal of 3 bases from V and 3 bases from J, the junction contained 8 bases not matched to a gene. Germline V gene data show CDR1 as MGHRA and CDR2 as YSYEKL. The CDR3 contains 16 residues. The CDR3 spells CASSHLPGQGDTEAFF. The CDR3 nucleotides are TGCGCCAGCAGCCACTTACCGGGACAGGGAGACACTGAAGCTTTCTTT.